Below are 30 T cell receptor beta chains sequenced from a single sample in a study of blood T cell repertoires in COVID-19. Profiled with immunoSEQ multiplex PCR; TCRdb holds only in-frame clones, not every one. The table has 300,000 to 400,000 clones, more than 70% seen once. Sequenced: peripheral blood. The receptors shown here come from a woman aged 55-69 years with COVID-19, enrolled during active disease.

The chain has TRBV7-2 and TRBJ2-5; 9 nucleotides align to TRBD2. The CDR3 has 14 residues. The V gene end was trimmed by 5 bases and the J gene end by 5 bases; junction bases not matched to a gene: 6. Germline V gene sequence: CDR1 SGHTA, CDR2 FQGNSA. The CDR3 loop reads CASSPRLAEETQYF. In nucleotides, the CDR3 is TGTGCCAGCAGCCCCCGACTAGCGGAGGAGACCCAGTACTTC.

V gene TRBV10-3 combines with J gene TRBJ1-1; the D gene is possibly TRBD1 (5 bases). V was pared by 0 bases and J by 1 base, with 9 bases between. The CDR3 spans 15 residues. Germline assignment: CDR1 ENHRY and CDR2 SYGVKD. This chain's CDR3 is CAISESRGGNTEAFF. The CDR3 nucleotides are TGTGCCATCAGTGAGTCTCGGGGGGGGAACACTGAAGCTTTCTTT.

The rearrangement joins TRBV6-5 to TRBJ1-1; D uncertain. The CDR3 length is 12 residues. Germline lookup yields CDR1 MNHEY and CDR2 SVGAGI. The germline V and J ends were trimmed by 6 bases and 6 bases, with 11 bases remaining between them. In DNA, the CDR3 is TGTGCCAGCAGCCCCCGGGGAGCTGAAGCTTTCTTT. Protein sequence: CASSPRGAEAFF.

This clone appeared many times. The chain uses TRBV4-1 and TRBJ2-7; 9 bases are shared with TRBD2. CDR1 is MGHRA, CDR2 YSYEKL, per germline. The CDR3 has 16 residues. V lost 4 bases to trimming and J lost 2 bases; unmatched junction nucleotides: 9. CDR3 coding DNA: TGCGCCAGCAGCCCCGGGCTAGCGGGGATTCCCTACGAGCAGTACTTC. Amino acid sequence: CASSPGLAGIPYEQYF.

The V gene is TRBV6-6, the J gene TRBJ1-2; D is unclear. This CDR3 spans 12 amino acids. V was cut by 4 bases and J by 12 bases, with 15 bases left in between. Germline values: CDR1 MNHNY, CDR2 SVGAGI (reference sequence). The CDR3 is CASSLAGRGHTF. The CDR3 nucleotides read TGTGCCAGCAGTTTGGCCGGCCGAGGCCACACCTTC.

The chain recombines TRBV2 with TRBJ1-2, with D perhaps matching TRBD1 (5 bases). Germline V gives CDR1 SNHLY, CDR2 FYNNEI. Trimming took off 6 bases at V and 2 bases at J, with 13 bases between the two ends. The CDR3 has 14 amino acids. The CDR3 loop reads CASSGPRENYGYTF. The CDR3 region has the DNA TGTGCCAGCAGCGGTCCCAGGGAAAACTATGGCTACACCTTC.

The genes are TRBV12-5 and TRBJ2-3; TRBD2 matches at 10 bases. CDR1 is LGHNT, CDR2 FRNRAP, per germline. Germline trimming cut 5 bases from V and 4 bases from J; bases unmatched to any gene: 6. The CDR3 is 15 residues long. The CDR3 spells CASGTRAGGPDTQYF. DNA of the CDR3: TGTGCTAGTGGTACCCGAGCGGGGGGGCCAGATACGCAGTATTTT.

The chain couples TRBV2 to TRBJ1-6, with D tentatively TRBD1 (6 bases). This CDR3 contains 15 residues. From germline, CDR1 is SNHLY and CDR2 FYNNEI. V lost 5 bases, J lost 13 bases, and 21 bases lay in between. The CDR3: CASSFGRGNSRPLHF. DNA of the CDR3: TGTGCCAGCAGTTTTGGCAGGGGAAATTCCAGGCCCCTCCACTTT.

The genes are TRBV7-3 and TRBJ2-5; 12 bases agree with TRBD2. Losses at the gene ends were 5 bases for V and 9 bases for J; bases not matched to a gene: 10. Germline CDR1 and CDR2: SGHTA and FQGTGA. The CDR3 contains 15 residues. CDR3 bases: TGTGCCAGCAGCGCCGGGCTAGCGGGGGGGCTGCCCCAGTACTTC. It translates to CASSAGLAGGLPQYF.

CDR3 sequence (DNA): TGTGCCAGCAGTGAAGGCCCTAGTACAGATACGCAGTATTTT. The encoded protein is CASSEGPSTDTQYF. This sequence joins TRBV6-1 and TRBJ2-3, with D unclear. There are 14 residues in the CDR3. Germline loops: CDR1 MNHNS, CDR2 SASEGT. Trimming stripped 1 base from V and 3 bases from J, with 8 bases between.

The CDR3 loop is CASSLQYRPNSPLHF. The CDR3 bases are TGTGCCAGCAGCTTGCAATACAGACCGAATTCACCCCTCCACTTT. V is TRBV5-6 and J is TRBJ1-6, with no clear D. V was trimmed by 1 base and J by 7 bases, leaving 12 bases between them. Germline CDR1 and CDR2: SGHDT and YYEEEE. The CDR3 runs to 15 residues.

This clone was counted between two and nine times. Other DNA sequences in this sample translate to the same CDR3. V gene TRBV5-1 combines with J gene TRBJ1-2, with a weak D call TRBD1 (5 bases). CDR1 and CDR2 (germline): SGHRS, YFSETQ. The CDR3 consists of 12 residues. V was trimmed by 3 bases and J by 4 bases, leaving 7 bases between them. The CDR3, as DNA: TGCGCCAGCAGCTATGACAGCTATGGCTACACCTTC. Amino acid sequence: CASSYDSYGYTF.

The chain carries TRBV20-1 and TRBJ1-2; the match to TRBD1 covers 10 bases. The CDR3 runs to 16 residues. CDR1 and CDR2 (germline): DFQATT, SNEGSKA (reference sequence). The ends lost 3 bases at V and 1 base at J; junction bases unmatched: 8. This CDR3 is CSASLPWDRGNYGYTF. The DNA for the CDR3 is TGCAGTGCTAGTTTACCTTGGGACAGGGGTAACTATGGCTACACCTTC.

This sequence joins TRBV18 and TRBJ1-4; tentative D call: TRBD1 (6 bases). Germline assignment: CDR1 KGHSH and CDR2 LQKENI. CDR3 size: 18 residues. V was pared by 3 bases and J by 8 bases, with 25 bases between. The CDR3 is CASSPVSGTLFGSEKLFF. The CDR3 coding sequence is TGTGCCAGCTCACCGGTCTCCGGGACACTTTTTGGGAGCGAAAAACTGTTTTTT.

The chain links TRBV12-3 or TRBV12-4 to TRBJ1-2; 7 nucleotides align to TRBD1. Losses at the gene ends were 4 bases for V and 6 bases for J; bases not matched to a gene: 5. This CDR3 contains 13 residues. CDR3 sequence reads: CASSSTGRHGYTF. CDR3 bases: TGTGCCAGCAGTTCGACAGGGAGGCATGGCTACACCTTC.

The genes are TRBV3-1 (or the pseudogene TRBV3-2) and TRBJ2-7; no clear D. This CDR3 spans 11 amino acids. V gave up 2 bases and J gave up 10 bases, with 9 bases separating them. CDR1 LGHDT and CDR2 YNNKEL come from the germline V gene (reference sequence). The CDR3 here is CASSQLGDQYF. The CDR3 nucleotides are TGTGCCAGCAGCCAACTAGGAGATCAGTACTTC.

Points on this clone: Other nucleotide sequences in the sample specify the same CDR3. V gene TRBV6-5 combines with J gene TRBJ1-4, with TRBD1 identical over 7 bases. CDR1 is MNHEY and CDR2 is SVGAGI in the germline V gene. CDR3 size: 13 residues. Losses at the gene ends were 5 bases for V and 5 bases for J; bases not matched to a gene: 2. The CDR3 loop is CASSRDRNEKLFF. The CDR3 nucleotides are TGTGCCAGCAGTCGGGACAGAAATGAAAAACTGTTTTTT.

The CDR3 region is CATSLHLGGTEAFF. Here the CDR3 DNA reads TGTGCCACCAGCCTACACCTGGGGGGAACTGAAGCTTTCTTT. This chain uses TRBV15 with TRBJ1-1; possible D gene TRBD1, 5 bases. Germline lookup yields CDR1 LNHNV and CDR2 YYDKDF (reference sequence). Trimming stripped 5 bases from V and 5 bases from J, with 15 bases between. The CDR3 has 14 amino acids.

This clone appeared once. V and J are TRBV12-3 or TRBV12-4 and TRBJ1-1; D remains ambiguous. V lost 3 bases and J 1 base, leaving 6 bases between the germline ends. This CDR3 region has 13 residues. The CDR3: CASSFTSNTEAFF. CDR3 DNA: TGTGCCAGCAGTTTTACTTCGAACACTGAAGCTTTCTTT.

The chain is built from TRBV3-1 (or the pseudogene TRBV3-2) and TRBJ1-1; D not certain. V was trimmed by 1 base and J by 5 bases, leaving 14 bases between them. CDR1 and CDR2 (germline): LGHDT, YNNKEL (reference sequence). The CDR3 spans 15 residues. As DNA, the CDR3 is TGTGCCAGCAGCCAAGTCACCACACTAGGAACTGAAGCTTTCTTT. This translates into CASSQVTTLGTEAFF.

The CDR3 protein is CASTSMERTEAFF. In DNA form, the CDR3 reads TGTGCCAGTACCTCGATGGAGCGCACTGAAGCTTTCTTT. V is TRBV19 and J is TRBJ1-1; D is uncertain. There are 13 residues in the CDR3. The ends were cut back, 7 bases at V and 4 bases at J, with 13 bases in the middle. Germline-derived CDR1 and CDR2 are LNHDA and SQIVND (reference sequence).

On this clone: This sample also contains other DNA sequences that code for the same CDR3. The V gene is TRBV18, the J gene TRBJ1-1; D not certain. The length of the CDR3 is 13 residues. V lost 2 bases and J 3 bases, leaving 7 bases between the germline ends. Looked up from germline, CDR1 is KGHSH and CDR2 is LQKENI. DNA of the CDR3: TGTGCCAGCTCACCAGGGCGGGACACTGAAGCTTTCTTT. Translation gives CASSPGRDTEAFF. Full variable domain (outside the CDR3, taken from reference TRBV18 and TRBJ1-1): NAGVMQNPRHLVRRRGQEARLRCSPMKGHSHVYWYRQLPEEGLKFMVYLQKENIIDESGMPKERFSAEFPKEGPSILRIQQVVRGDSAAYFCASSPGRDTEAFFGQGTRLTVV.

The gene calls are TRBV18 and TRBJ1-2; TRBD1 is a possible D gene (6 bases). The V end lost 3 bases, the J end lost 6 bases, and 11 bases lay between the germline ends. The CDR3 is 13 amino acids. Germline values: CDR1 KGHSH, CDR2 LQKENI. CDR3 sequence: CASSPLQGDGYTF. Written as DNA, the CDR3 is TGTGCCAGCTCACCCCTACAGGGAGATGGCTACACCTTC. Full variable domain (missing parts from reference TRBV18 and TRBJ1-2): NAGVMQNPRHLVRRRGQEARLRCSPMKGHSHVYWYRQLPEEGLKFMVYLQKENIIDESGMPKERFSAEFPKEGPSILRIQQVVRGDSAAYFCASSPLQGDGYTFGSGTRLTVV.

The V call is TRBV2, the J call TRBJ1-2; weak D call: TRBD1 (5 bases). V lost 8 bases to trimming and J lost 13 bases, with 20 bases between them. Per germline, CDR1 SNHLY and CDR2 FYNNEI. The CDR3 totals 12 residues. The CDR3 is CASSPGGPTATF. CDR3 in DNA: TGTGCCAGCTCCCCCGGGGGACCCACGGCCACCTTC.

The chain combines TRBV4-1 with TRBJ2-1; 11 nucleotides align to TRBD2. Germline CDR1 reads MGHRA; CDR2 reads YSYEKL. The CDR3 is 17 amino acids. The trim removed 1 base at V and 2 bases at J, leaving 4 bases unmatched. The CDR3 protein is CASSQVLLAGAYNEQFF. The CDR3, as DNA: TGCGCCAGCAGCCAAGTCCTACTAGCGGGGGCCTACAATGAGCAGTTCTTC.

The rearrangement joins TRBV12-3 or TRBV12-4 to TRBJ1-2; 8 bases are a match to TRBD1. This CDR3 spans 13 amino acids. V lost 6 bases to trimming and J lost 8 bases; unmatched junction nucleotides: 8. CDR3 in amino acids: CASRIDRGQGYTF. The DNA of the CDR3 is TGTGCCAGCAGAATAGACAGGGGCCAAGGCTACACCTTC.

The V and J genes are TRBV6-1 and TRBJ1-2; the D gene is possibly TRBD1 (5 bases). The CDR3 extends over 14 amino acids. In germline, CDR1 is MNHNS, CDR2 SASEGT. The V end was cut by 0 bases, the J end by 3 bases, with 8 bases between. CDR3 nucleotides: TGTGCCAGCAGTGAAGCCCCCAGGGACTATGGCTACACCTTC. Translating gives CASSEAPRDYGYTF.

J is TRBJ2-7 and V is TRBV3-1 (or the pseudogene TRBV3-2), with TRBD1 matching over 9 bases. J gave up 0 bases and V 7 bases, and 16 bases lay outside the gene matches. Germline assignment: CDR1 LGHDT and CDR2 YNNKEL (reference sequence). The CDR3 runs 18 residues. The chain's CDR3 is CASTPGTGMGVGSYEQYF. CDR3 DNA: TGTGCCAGCACCCCCGGGACAGGGATGGGGGTGGGCTCCTACGAGCAGTACTTC.

This chain connects TRBV19 to TRBJ1-1, with TRBD1 matching over 9 bases. Germline assignment: CDR1 LNHDA and CDR2 SQIVND (reference sequence). The CDR3 consists of 15 residues. Trimming removed 9 bases from V and 4 bases from J; junction bases left unmatched: 12. This CDR3 is CASVGVGTGFTEAFF. Here the CDR3 DNA reads TGTGCCAGCGTCGGGGTCGGGACAGGGTTCACTGAAGCTTTCTTT.

This chain links TRBV7-8 with TRBJ2-2; TRBD1 aligns across 9 bases. The germline gives CDR1 SGHVS, CDR2 FQNEAQ. V gave up 5 bases and J gave up 2 bases; unmatched junction bases: 6. This CDR3 contains 16 residues. CDR3 sequence: CASSRGTGLNTGELFF. For the CDR3, the DNA is TGTGCCAGCAGCCGAGGGACAGGGTTAAACACCGGGGAGCTGTTTTTT.